These 7 T cell receptor beta chains share one sample of origin, sequenced in a study of cytomegalovirus exposure and HLA in healthy donors. Amplification used 60 Vbeta primers and 13 Jbeta primers. TCRdb keeps only in-frame clones here, not all; method: immunoSEQ multiplex PCR. The data hold about 160,000 clones, with roughly 77% observed a single time. The sequencing sample was made of PBMCs. These receptors were collected from a man aged 18 to 29 in good health and CMV-seropositive.

J is TRBJ2-2 and V is TRBV9; TRBD2 aligns across 8 bases. V was pared by 6 bases and J by 0 bases, with 7 bases of the junction left unmatched. Per the germline V gene, CDR1 is SGDLS and CDR2 is YYNGEE. CDR3 length: 16 amino acids. CDR3 region: CASNPSGYPNTGELFF. CDR3 nucleotide sequence: TGTGCCAGCAATCCTAGCGGGTATCCGAACACCGGGGAGCTGTTTTTT.

This clone was found once. CDR3 protein: CASSSRDRPNEKLFF. CDR3 sequence (DNA): TGTGCCAGCAGTTCCAGGGACAGACCTAATGAAAAACTGTTTTTT. This chain links TRBV6-6 with TRBJ1-4; 7 nucleotides agree with TRBD1. The CDR3 is 15 residues long. Per germline, CDR1 MNHNY and CDR2 SVGAGI (reference sequence). J lost 3 bases, V lost 4 bases, and 5 bases had no gene match.

V usage is TRBV15 and J usage is TRBJ1-2; tentatively, D is TRBD1 (5 bases). The V gene's germline CDR1 is LNHNV and CDR2 YYDKDF (reference sequence). Trimming shortened V by 3 bases and J by 1 base, and 12 bases separated the two germline ends. CDR3 length: 15 amino acids. CDR3 DNA sequence: TGTGCCACCAGCAGGGAGGGGCTCTTTAACTATGGCTACACCTTC. Translation: CATSREGLFNYGYTF. Filled out from reference TRBV15 and TRBJ1-2, the complete variable domain reads DAMVIQNPRYQVTQFGKPVTLSCSQTLNHNVMYWYQQKSSQAPKLLFHYYDKDFNNEADTPDNFQSRRPNTSFCFLDIRSPGLGDTAMYLCATSREGLFNYGYTFGSGTRLTVV.

This clone was seen more than once but under ten times. The chain employs TRBV4-1 and TRBJ1-1, with TRBD1 as a possible D gene (5 bases). Germline CDR1 and CDR2: MGHRA and YSYEKL. This CDR3 is 15 amino acids long. The ends were cut back, 4 bases at V and 1 base at J, with 13 bases in the middle. DNA for the CDR3: TGCGCCAGCAGCCGGGCAAGACAGACGAACACTGAAGCTTTCTTT. This sequence encodes CASSRARQTNTEAFF.

This chain joins TRBV2 and TRBJ2-3, with 9 bases that match TRBD2. The germline V gene encodes CDR1 SNHLY and CDR2 FYNNEI. Trimming at V came to 8 bases and at J to 3 bases, leaving 6 bases not matched to a gene. This CDR3 comprises 14 residues. The CDR3 sequence is CASARGGQTDTQYF. For the CDR3, the DNA is TGTGCCAGCGCGCGGGGGGGCCAGACAGATACGCAGTATTTT.

The CDR3 sequence is CASSPGGTTGELFF. CDR3 bases: TGTGCCAGCAGCCCTGGGGGGACGACCGGGGAGCTGTTTTTT. The rearrangement joins TRBV7-3 to TRBJ2-2; the D gene is possibly TRBD2 (6 bases). Germline CDR1 reads SGHTA; CDR2 reads FQGTGA. V shed 5 bases and J shed 5 bases, with 12 bases lying between them. The CDR3 has 14 amino acids. The full variable domain, rest sourced from reference TRBV7-3 and TRBJ2-2, is GAGVSQTPSNKVTEKGKYVELRCDPISGHTALYWYRQSLGQGPEFLIYFQGTGAADDSGLPNDRFFAVRPEGSVSTLKIQRTERGDSAVYLCASSPGGTTGELFFGEGSRLTVL.

This clone was seen only a few times. This chain joins TRBV6-4 and TRBJ1-2, with TRBD1 matching over 9 bases. CDR3 length: 17 amino acids. Germline V CDR1 and CDR2: MRHNA, SNTAGT. The V segment lost 0 bases and the J segment 0 bases; nucleotides outside the gene matches: 5. DNA for the CDR3: TGTGCCAGCAGTGACTCGACGGACAGGGGCCCTAACTATGGCTACACCTTC. This encodes CASSDSTDRGPNYGYTF.